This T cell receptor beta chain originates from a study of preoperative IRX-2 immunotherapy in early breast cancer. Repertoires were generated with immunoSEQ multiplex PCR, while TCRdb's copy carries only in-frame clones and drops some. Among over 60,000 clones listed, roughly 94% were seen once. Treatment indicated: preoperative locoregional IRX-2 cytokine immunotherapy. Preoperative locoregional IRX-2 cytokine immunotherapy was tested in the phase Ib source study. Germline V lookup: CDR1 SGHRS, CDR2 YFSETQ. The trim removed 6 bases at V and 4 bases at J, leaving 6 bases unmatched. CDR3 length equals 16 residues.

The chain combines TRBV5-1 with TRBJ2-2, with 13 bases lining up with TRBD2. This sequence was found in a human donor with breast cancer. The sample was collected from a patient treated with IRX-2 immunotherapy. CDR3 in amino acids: CASTQTSGRLTGELFF. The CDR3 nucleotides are TGCGCCAGCACCCAGACTAGCGGGAGGCTCACCGGGGAGCTGTTTTTT.